This TCR beta chain originates from a study of tumor-infiltrating lymphocytes in primary liver carcinoma. TCR beta cDNA came from approximately 490 ng total RNA, primed with a constant-region primer. Generation of the TCR beta libraries relied on three nested multiplex PCR rounds using slightly modified ARM-PCR. It was with TRBV1-TRBV30 forward primers and a C-beta reverse primer that the first two PCR rounds were run, at around 11 cycles each. MiXCR, applied by TCRdb to the multiplex PCR reads, yields one record per CDR3 protein. The data contain approximately 74,000 distinct CDR3 sequences, 71% of them singletons. Joint extraction of RNA and DNA used roughly 17-32 mg of bulk tissue that was unsorted. The CDR3 extends over 14 amino acids. Concerning this clonotype itself: Germline is not matched at one junction end, which may reflect a read error.

The sample was liver tumor tissue from sampling region 4. The sample's subset: tumor region T4, right-lateral pole. The chain employs TRBV12-3 or TRBV12-4 and TRBJ2-7, with D possibly being TRBD1 (5 bases). This receptor was taken from a woman aged 55-70 years with primary liver carcinoma and hepatitis B virus infection. This chain's CDR3 is CASRFGATHTTQYF. As DNA, the CDR3 is TGTGCCAGCCGTTTTGGGGCCACTCATACGACGCAGTACTTC.